This passage covers 26 T cell receptor beta chains from one sample sequenced in a study of blood T cell repertoires in COVID-19. Generated by immunoSEQ multiplex PCR, the TCRdb table keeps only in-frame clones and is missing some. The sample lists roughly 310,000 clones, 75% to 90% seen once, with 2.9% in the top ten. Sequencing used peripheral blood. The receptors shown here come from a woman aged 25 to 39 with COVID-19, enrolled during active disease.

This clone came up once. This chain links TRBV6-5 with TRBJ2-2; 10 bases are shared with TRBD1. Looked up from germline, CDR1 is MNHEY and CDR2 is SVGAGI. This CDR3 spans 15 amino acids. V was clipped by 7 bases and J by 4 bases; unmatched bases: 6. The CDR3 loop reads CASTRTGGSTGELFF. The CDR3 bases are TGTGCCAGCACTAGGACAGGGGGGTCCACCGGGGAGCTGTTTTTT.

V and J are TRBV28 and TRBJ2-1; 7 bases fit TRBD1. Germline values: CDR1 MDHEN, CDR2 SYDVKM. The CDR3 covers 15 residues. With V trimmed by 6 bases and J by 7 bases, 12 bases remained unmatched. CDR3 loop: CASRTAGGQMNEQFF. CDR3 nucleotides: TGTGCCAGCAGGACTGCAGGGGGTCAGATGAATGAGCAGTTCTTC.

CDR3 in amino acids: CASSLAGVNYGYTF. The CDR3 DNA follows: TGCGCCAGCAGCTTGGCCGGGGTTAACTATGGCTACACCTTC. The chain couples TRBV5-1 to TRBJ1-2; D is unclear. The CDR3 spans 14 residues. Trimming took off 0 bases at V and 1 base at J, with 7 bases between the two ends. Germline CDR1 reads SGHRS; CDR2 reads YFSETQ. Full variable domain (rest looked up from reference TRBV5-1 and TRBJ1-2): KAGVTQTPRYLIKTRGQQVTLSCSPISGHRSVSWYQQTPGQGLQFLFEYFSETQRNKGNFPGRFSGRQFSNSRSEMNVSTLELGDSALYLCASSLAGVNYGYTFGSGTRLTVV.

In this sample, this clone turned up a few times. V gene TRBV4-1 combines with J gene TRBJ2-5, with 7 bases matching TRBD1. Trimming cost V 3 bases and J 9 bases; bases outside gene matches: 10. This CDR3 is 14 amino acids long. Germline V gives CDR1 MGHRA, CDR2 YSYEKL. This CDR3 reads CASSHGTASWSQYF. CDR3 nucleotides: TGCGCCAGCAGCCACGGGACAGCGAGTTGGTCCCAGTACTTC.

A few counts support this clone. This same CDR3 is encoded by further DNA sequences in the sample. V gene TRBV7-2 combines with J gene TRBJ1-2, with 7 bases fitting TRBD1. This CDR3 is 13 amino acids long. Per the germline V gene, CDR1 is SGHTA and CDR2 is FQGNSA. V lost 2 bases, J lost 3 bases, and 0 bases stayed unmatched. The CDR3 DNA follows: TGTGCCAGCAGCTTAACAGGGGACTATGGCTACACCTTC. It specifies CASSLTGDYGYTF.

Note on this clone: The junction and the germline gene differ at one end; a read error may be behind it. The CDR3: CASRDRTPLEQYF. In DNA form, the CDR3 reads TGTGCCAGCCGTGACCGGACTCCACTCGAGCAGTACTTC. The gene calls are TRBV2 and TRBJ2-7; maybe TRBD2 (5 bases). Germline values: CDR1 SNHLY, CDR2 FYNNEI. The CDR3 covers 13 residues.

The chain carries TRBV6-1 and TRBJ1-2; D is unclear. Germline CDR1 and CDR2: MNHNS and SASEGT. The CDR3 covers 13 residues. V lost 2 bases and J lost 6, with 10 bases in between. The CDR3 DNA reads TGTGCCAGCAGTGAAAGCCTTCCGAATGGCTACACCTTC. Its protein product is CASSESLPNGYTF.

The gene calls are TRBV9 and TRBJ2-1; 12 bases line up with TRBD2. The V gene end was trimmed by 0 bases and the J gene end by 10 bases; junction bases not matched to a gene: 8. Germline loops: CDR1 SGDLS, CDR2 YYNGEE. CDR3 size: 16 residues. CDR3 in DNA: TGTGCCAGCAGCGTAGACTCACTAGCGGGAGGAGGCGAGCAGTTCTTC. It yields the protein CASSVDSLAGGGEQFF. Full variable domain (rest looked up from reference TRBV9 and TRBJ2-1): DSGVTQTPKHLITATGQRVTLRCSPRSGDLSVYWYQQSLDQGLQFLIQYYNGEERAKGNILERFSAQQFPDLHSELNLSSLELGDSALYFCASSVDSLAGGGEQFFGPGTRLTVL.

The V and J genes are TRBV7-2 and TRBJ2-1; D may be TRBD2 (6 bases). Looked up from germline, CDR1 is SGHTA and CDR2 is FQGNSA. There are 16 residues in the CDR3. V was cut by 3 bases and J by 0 bases, with 12 bases left in between. The CDR3 is CASSFYSGVSYNEQFF. The CDR3 region has the DNA TGTGCCAGCAGCTTTTATAGCGGAGTCTCCTACAATGAGCAGTTCTTC.

The gene calls are TRBV11-2 and TRBJ1-4; D remains ambiguous. Germline lookup yields CDR1 SGHAT and CDR2 FQNNGV. Trimming pared 0 bases from V and 11 bases from J, leaving 7 bases between. The CDR3 extends over 12 amino acids. As DNA, the CDR3 is TGTGCCAGCAGCTTAGATCGGGTGAAACTGTTTTTT. This sequence encodes CASSLDRVKLFF.

The chain uses TRBV7-9 and TRBJ2-7; D call uncertain. With 5 bases removed from V and 1 base from J, the gap between germline ends came to 9 bases. The length of the CDR3 is 13 residues. Germline CDR1 reads SEHNR; CDR2 reads FQNEAQ (reference sequence). The CDR3 spells CASSPTESYEQYF. The CDR3 DNA reads TGTGCCAGCAGCCCGACTGAATCCTACGAGCAGTACTTC.

V usage is TRBV6-4 and J usage is TRBJ2-2, with D perhaps TRBD1 (6 bases). The CDR3 has 16 residues. The germline V and J ends were trimmed by 2 bases and 5 bases, with 15 bases remaining between them. Germline V lookup: CDR1 MRHNA, CDR2 SNTAGT. This CDR3 reads CASSDGRGTPTGELFF. In nucleotides, the CDR3 is TGTGCCAGCAGTGACGGCAGGGGAACGCCAACCGGGGAGCTGTTTTTT.

The chain uses TRBV7-2 and TRBJ2-3, with 12 bases fitting TRBD2. The length of the CDR3 is 18 residues. CDR1 and CDR2 from the germline V gene are SGHTA and FQGNSA. The J segment lost 0 bases and the V segment lost 1 base, leaving 5 bases of the junction unmatched. The CDR3 DNA reads TGTGCCAGCAGCTTAGGGACTAGCGGGATAGAGAGCACAGATACGCAGTATTTT. Residues: CASSLGTSGIESTDTQYF.

Ten or more counts support this clone. V is TRBV30 and J is TRBJ1-2; 10 bases fit TRBD1. V lost 2 bases to trimming and J lost 1 base; unmatched junction nucleotides: 10. This CDR3 is 17 amino acids long. The germline CDR1 and CDR2 sequences are GTSNPN and SVGIG (reference sequence). This chain's CDR3 is CAWSISGTGVGNYGYTF. The DNA for the CDR3 is TGTGCCTGGAGTATTTCCGGGACAGGGGTAGGTAACTATGGCTACACCTTC.

This chain links TRBV10-3 with TRBJ2-7; D is undetermined. CDR1 ENHRY and CDR2 SYGVKD come from the germline V gene. This CDR3 contains 11 residues. Trimming shortened V by 7 bases and J by 6 bases, and 10 bases separated the two germline ends. The DNA of the CDR3 is TGTGCCATCACATCCGGTATCGAGCAGTACTTC. Translating it yields CAITSGIEQYF.

The chain links TRBV4-1 to TRBJ2-5; 11 positions agree with TRBD2. This CDR3 is built from 16 residues. CDR1 and CDR2 from the germline V gene are MGHRA and YSYEKL. With V trimmed by 1 base and J by 2 bases, 3 bases remained unmatched. The CDR3 nucleotides read TGCGCCAGCAGCCAAGCGACTAGCGGGGAACAAGAGACCCAGTACTTC. Its translation: CASSQATSGEQETQYF.

The rearrangement uses TRBV7-9 and TRBJ2-3; the match to TRBD2 covers 8 bases. The CDR3 runs to 15 residues. Germline CDR1 is SEHNR and CDR2 is FQNEAQ (reference sequence). Trimming removed 3 bases from V and 0 bases from J; junction bases left unmatched: 2. Here the CDR3 reads CASSLPSGSTDTQYF. DNA for the CDR3: TGTGCCAGCAGCTTGCCTAGCGGGAGCACAGATACGCAGTATTTT. The full variable domain, completed using reference TRBV7-9 and TRBJ2-3, is DTGVSQNPRHKITKRGQNVTFRCDPISEHNRLYWYRQTLGQGPEFLTYFQNEAQLEKSRLLSDRFSAERPKGSFSTLEIQRTEQGDSAMYLCASSLPSGSTDTQYFGPGTRLTVL.

For the CDR3, the DNA is TGTGCCAGCAGCTTCCCCCTAGCGGGCAGTACCGGGGAGCTGTTTTTT. This translates into CASSFPLAGSTGELFF. The rearrangement links TRBV7-3 to TRBJ2-2; the match to TRBD2 covers 8 bases. Germline assignment: CDR1 SGHTA and CDR2 FQGTGA. The CDR3 has 16 amino acids. The V and J ends lost 3 bases and 5 bases, in that order; junction bases with no gene match: 8.

The chain employs TRBV9 and TRBJ1-3, with 8 bases fitting TRBD1. J was trimmed by 2 bases and V by 4 bases; bases with no gene match: 5. The CDR3 sequence is 15 residues long. Germline lookup yields CDR1 SGDLS and CDR2 YYNGEE. The CDR3 nucleotides read TGTGCCAGCAGCCGTACAGGGGGAGCTGGAAACACCATATATTTT. This encodes CASSRTGGAGNTIYF.

This chain uses TRBV7-9 with TRBJ1-4; TRBD1 aligns across 7 bases. The CDR3 runs to 14 residues. The ends lost 5 bases at V and 4 bases at J; junction bases unmatched: 4. Looked up from germline, CDR1 is SEHNR and CDR2 is FQNEAQ (reference sequence). For the CDR3, the DNA is TGTGCCAGCAGCCGACAGGGCGGTAATGAAAAACTGTTTTTT. Amino acid sequence: CASSRQGGNEKLFF.

This clone was observed once. The chain employs TRBV19 and TRBJ2-1, with TRBD2 identical over 13 bases. Trimming cost V 2 bases and J 2 bases; bases outside gene matches: 6. The CDR3 is made up of 18 amino acids. The germline V gene encodes CDR1 LNHDA and CDR2 SQIVND (reference sequence). As DNA, the CDR3 is TGTGCCAGTAGTATATCCCGGACTAGCGGGAGCACCTACAATGAGCAGTTCTTC. This translates into CASSISRTSGSTYNEQFF. The full variable domain, in which reference TRBV19 and TRBJ2-1 provide the parts outside the CDR3, is DGGITQSPKYLFRKEGQNVTLSCEQNLNHDAMYWYRQDPGQGLRLIYYSQIVNDFQKGDIAEGYSVSREKKESFPLTVTSAQKNPTAFYLCASSISRTSGSTYNEQFFGPGTRLTVL.

The CDR3 DNA reads as TGTGCCAGCAGTGCCGACAGCAACTATGGCTACACCTTC. Protein sequence: CASSADSNYGYTF. The chain joins TRBV2 to TRBJ1-2, with a weak D call TRBD1 (5 bases). The CDR3 is 13 amino acids. Germline CDR1 and CDR2: SNHLY and FYNNEI. V was clipped by 4 bases and J by 2 bases, with 8 bases between them.

V and J are TRBV28 and TRBJ1-2, with 8 positions matching TRBD1. This CDR3 has 14 residues. The V and J ends lost 6 bases and 7 bases, in that order; junction bases with no gene match: 10. The germline V gene encodes CDR1 MDHEN and CDR2 SYDVKM. The DNA of the CDR3 is TGTGCCAGCAGACCACCCGGGACAGGTGGTGGCTACACCTTC. Its protein product is CASRPPGTGGGYTF.

This clone occurred a few times. The rearrangement links TRBV5-1 to TRBJ1-3, with 9 bases that match TRBD1. The CDR3 contains 15 residues. Germline assignment: CDR1 SGHRS and CDR2 YFSETQ. V shed 4 bases, J shed 1 base, and the junction held 3 bases outside the gene matches. As DNA, the CDR3 is TGCGCCAGCAGCACGGGACAGGGATCTGGAAACACCATATATTTT. This gives the protein CASSTGQGSGNTIYF. Using reference TRBV5-1 and TRBJ1-3 for the parts outside the CDR3, the full variable domain is KAGVTQTPRYLIKTRGQQVTLSCSPISGHRSVSWYQQTPGQGLQFLFEYFSETQRNKGNFPGRFSGRQFSNSRSEMNVSTLELGDSALYLCASSTGQGSGNTIYFGEGSWLTVV.

V gene TRBV7-9 combines with J gene TRBJ2-3; 7 bases map to TRBD2. CDR3 length: 14 residues. Germline V gives CDR1 SEHNR, CDR2 FQNEAQ (reference sequence). The ends lost 6 bases at V and 3 bases at J; junction bases unmatched: 6. Written as DNA, the CDR3 is TGTGCCAGCAGTCCCGGACTAGTTACAGATACGCAGTATTTT. This encodes CASSPGLVTDTQYF. Full variable domain (outside the CDR3, taken from reference TRBV7-9 and TRBJ2-3): DTGVSQNPRHKITKRGQNVTFRCDPISEHNRLYWYRQTLGQGPEFLTYFQNEAQLEKSRLLSDRFSAERPKGSFSTLEIQRTEQGDSAMYLCASSPGLVTDTQYFGPGTRLTVL.

V is TRBV30 and J is TRBJ2-3; 10 nucleotides match TRBD2. This CDR3 spans 15 amino acids. The ends lost 1 base at V and 3 bases at J; junction bases unmatched: 4. The germline gives CDR1 GTSNPN, CDR2 SVGIG (reference sequence). CDR3 coding DNA: TGTGCCTGGAGTGGGGCTAGCGGGAGAACAGATACGCAGTATTTT. This encodes CAWSGASGRTDTQYF.